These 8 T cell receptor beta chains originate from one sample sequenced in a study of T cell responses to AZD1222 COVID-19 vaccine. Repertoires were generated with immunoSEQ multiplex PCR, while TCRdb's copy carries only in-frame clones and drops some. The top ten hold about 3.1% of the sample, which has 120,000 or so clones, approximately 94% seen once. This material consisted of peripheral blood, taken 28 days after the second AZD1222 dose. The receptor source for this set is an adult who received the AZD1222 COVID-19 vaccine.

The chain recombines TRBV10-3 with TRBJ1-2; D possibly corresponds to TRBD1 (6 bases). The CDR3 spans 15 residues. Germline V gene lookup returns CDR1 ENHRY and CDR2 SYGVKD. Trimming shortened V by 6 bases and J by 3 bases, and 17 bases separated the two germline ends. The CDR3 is CAIRGSRDTDYGYTF. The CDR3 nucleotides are TGTGCCATCAGAGGATCCCGGGACACCGACTATGGCTACACCTTC.

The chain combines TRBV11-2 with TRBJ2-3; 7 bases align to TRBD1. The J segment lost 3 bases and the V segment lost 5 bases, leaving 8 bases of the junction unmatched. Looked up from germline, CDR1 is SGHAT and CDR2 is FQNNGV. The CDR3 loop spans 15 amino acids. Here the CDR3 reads CASSDWGQRTDTQYF. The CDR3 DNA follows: TGTGCCAGCAGCGATTGGGGACAGAGGACAGATACGCAGTATTTT. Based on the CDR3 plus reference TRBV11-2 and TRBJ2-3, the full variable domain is EAGVAQSPRYKIIEKRQSVAFWCNPISGHATLYWYQQILGQGPKLLIQFQNNGVVDDSQLPKDRFSAERLKGVDSTLKIQPAKLEDSAVYLCASSDWGQRTDTQYFGPGTRLTVL.

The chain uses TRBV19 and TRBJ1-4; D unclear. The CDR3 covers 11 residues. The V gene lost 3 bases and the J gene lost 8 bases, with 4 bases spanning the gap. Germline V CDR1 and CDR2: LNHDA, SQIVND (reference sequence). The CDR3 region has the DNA TGTGCCAGTAGTATGGGGGAAAAACTGTTTTTT. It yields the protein CASSMGEKLFF.

The CDR3 here is CASSQGSPPAADTQYF. For the CDR3, the DNA is TGTGCCAGCAGCCAAGGTAGCCCCCCGGCGGCAGATACGCAGTATTTT. The chain joins TRBV14 to TRBJ2-3; D remains unclear. The CDR3 has 16 residues. Germline V gene sequence: CDR1 SGHDN, CDR2 FVKESK. The ends were cut back, 1 base at V and 4 bases at J, with 15 bases in the middle. The full variable domain, with the rest looked up from reference TRBV14 and TRBJ2-3, is EAGVTQFPSHSVIEKGQTVTLRCDPISGHDNLYWYRRVMGKEIKFLLHFVKESKQDESGMPNNRFLAERTGGTYSTLKVQPAELEDSGVYFCASSQGSPPAADTQYFGPGTRLTVL.

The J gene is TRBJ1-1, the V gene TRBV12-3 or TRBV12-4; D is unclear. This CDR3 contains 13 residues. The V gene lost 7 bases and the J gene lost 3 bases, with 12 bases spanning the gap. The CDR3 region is CASTLGLDTEAFF. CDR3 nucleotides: TGTGCCAGCACACTAGGGCTCGACACTGAAGCTTTCTTT.

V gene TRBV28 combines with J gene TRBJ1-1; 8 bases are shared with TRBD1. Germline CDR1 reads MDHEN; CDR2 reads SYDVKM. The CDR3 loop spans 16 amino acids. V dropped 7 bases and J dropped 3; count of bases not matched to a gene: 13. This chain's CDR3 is CASKKRQGRADTEAFF. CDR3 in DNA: TGTGCCAGCAAGAAGAGACAGGGGCGGGCAGACACTGAAGCTTTCTTT.

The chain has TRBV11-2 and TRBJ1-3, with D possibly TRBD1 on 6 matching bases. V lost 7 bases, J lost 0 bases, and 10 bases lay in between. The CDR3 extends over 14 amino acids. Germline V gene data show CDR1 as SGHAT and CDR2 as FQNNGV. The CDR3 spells CASTKGGSGNTIYF. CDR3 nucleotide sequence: TGTGCCAGCACCAAGGGGGGCTCTGGAAACACCATATATTTT.

Written as DNA, the CDR3 is TGTGCCAGCAGTTTATTAGTCAGGGTAAGAGGCTACACCTTC. Translation: CASSLLVRVRGYTF. The gene calls are TRBV28 and TRBJ1-2, with D tentatively TRBD1 (5 bases). Germline assignment: CDR1 MDHEN and CDR2 SYDVKM. V gave up 1 base and J gave up 8 bases, with 14 bases separating them. The CDR3 length is 14 residues.